This is a list of T cell receptor beta chains from one sample in a study of naive and memory T cell subsets. In TCRdb, the UMI-ligation and nested PCR reads were re-called with MiXCR into one record per CDR3 protein. This sample yields under 150,000 distinct CDR3 sequences, of which approximately 20% are seen a single time; 0.6% to 0.7% belongs to the top ten. The sequenced sample was naive CD8+ T cells from blood. The receptor set was obtained from a human donor in good health. Both conserved end residues are part of each CDR3. D genes are given only for firm matches. A row's size may be missing; if present it is once, few, many or a size class.

d_call clone_size j_call v_call cdr3_aa cdr3_nt
- few TRBJ1-5 TRBV7-2 CASSLGGRPNQPQHF TGTGCCAGCAGCTTAGGAGGCAGACCTAATCAGCCCCAGCATTTT
- - TRBJ2-3 TRBV7-6 CASSLVDGTDTQYF TGTGCCAGCAGCTTAGTGGACGGTACAGATACGCAGTATTTT
- few TRBJ1-4 TRBV14 CASSLRSSGRGEKLFF TGTGCCAGCAGCCTAAGATCATCAGGGCGGGGTGAAAAACTGTTTTTT
- few TRBJ1-1 TRBV6-1 CASELNGEGTEAFF TGTGCCAGCGAACTGAACGGAGAGGGCACTGAAGCTTTCTTT
- - TRBJ2-7 TRBV28 CASAVGTSSYEQYF TGTGCCAGCGCCGTGGGGACAAGCTCCTACGAGCAGTACTTC
- few TRBJ1-1 TRBV6-6 CASIHSEAFF TGTGCCAGCATCCACTCTGAAGCTTTCTTT
- - TRBJ2-5 TRBV30 CAWSWSGQETQYF TGTGCCTGGAGTTGGAGCGGCCAAGAGACCCAGTACTTC
- - TRBJ1-1 TRBV9 CASSHPSSGAATEAFF TGTGCCAGCAGCCATCCCTCTTCAGGGGCGGCCACTGAAGCTTTCTTT
TRBD1 - TRBJ1-6 TRBV27 CASSPGTVNSPLHF TGTGCCAGCAGTCCCGGGACAGTGAATTCACCCCTCCACTTT
- - TRBJ1-1 TRBV7-6 CASSLAAGTEAFF TGTGCCAGCAGCTTAGCCGCCGGGACTGAAGCTTTCTTT
- - TRBJ2-7 TRBV28 CASSRRPSPYEQYF TGTGCCAGCAGTCGCCGCCCGAGCCCCTACGAGCAGTACTTC